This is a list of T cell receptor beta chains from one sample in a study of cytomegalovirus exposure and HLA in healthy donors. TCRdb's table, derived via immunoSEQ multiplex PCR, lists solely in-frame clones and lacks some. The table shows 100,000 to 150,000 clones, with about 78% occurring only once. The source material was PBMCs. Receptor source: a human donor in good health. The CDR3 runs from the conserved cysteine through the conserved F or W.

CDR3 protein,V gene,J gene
CASSLVALGATHAEAFF,TRBV13,TRBJ1-1
CASSLAGVLSSYEQYF,TRBV5-1,TRBJ2-7
CASSATGSGTEAFF,TRBV25-1,TRBJ1-1
CASQGVQGKQHF,TRBV6-5,TRBJ1-5
CASSVGGSGQETQYF,TRBV9,TRBJ2-5
CASSPRPGSSTDTQYF,TRBV9,TRBJ2-3
CASSSSGLTYEQYF,TRBV6-1,TRBJ2-7
CASSAWTGDSNQPQHF,TRBV5-4,TRBJ1-5
CASSRDRGTQETQYF,TRBV18,TRBJ2-5
CASSPPQGNRNTIYF,TRBV18,TRBJ1-3
CASSTGQGRGLGQPQHF,TRBV27,TRBJ1-5
CASSQETTSGITDTQYF,TRBV4-2,TRBJ2-3
CSVGTGEKLFF,TRBV29-1,TRBJ1-4
CASSQDREVAGVEETQYF,TRBV4-1,TRBJ2-5
CASSPGTGGVETQYF,TRBV27,TRBJ2-5
CASSSLQGDEQFF,TRBV5-1,TRBJ2-1